The source of this T cell receptor (beta chain) is a study of human T cells and chemical hapten exposure. The overall study: Each week of the approximately 25-week study, patients had diphenylcyclopropenone applied to the scalp.

Time point reported: patch test 1, 2 weeks after DPC sensitization. The treatment is: therapeutic diphenylcyclopropenone sensitization with weekly scalp DPC. At patch-test visits, sampling came before the patch test. Each CDR3 protein is one row after TCRdb ran MiXCR on the RACE reads. The repertoire holds some 77,000 distinct CDR3 sequences, with approximately 10% as singletons. This clonotype was observed at least ten times. What it recognizes is unknown. The V gene end was trimmed by 3 bases and the J gene end by 4 bases; junction bases not matched to a gene: 8. Germline V gene data show CDR1 as DFQATT and CDR2 as SNEGSKA (reference sequence). The CDR3 contains 15 residues. Study-level points and caveats: Expanded TCRs created a significantly greater count of big CDR3 similarity clusters than controls did.

The receptor comes from a woman aged 45-60 years with alopecia areata. Some clones in this sample may be carry-over from other donors' samples. The rearrangement links TRBV20-1 to TRBJ2-1; 8 bases agree with TRBD2. The sample in question was whole blood, obtained in connection with sensitization to the hapten diphenylcyclopropenone (DPC). The CDR3 bases are TGCAGTGCTAGGGGCGGGAGGACAGATTACAATGAGCAGTTCTTC. Protein product: CSARGGRTDYNEQFF.